This T cell receptor (beta chain) was captured by sequencing in a study of shared clonotypes between healthy human individuals. Study-wide results and caveats: Deeper or shallower sequencing was expected to change how clonotypes are shared among donors. What naive subsets generally showed was a larger estimated richness than memory subsets showed. Rarefaction analysis demonstrated incomplete sorted-subset sequencing notwithstanding large depth.

This clone is a singleton in its sample. What it binds is not known. The CDR3 is made up of 13 amino acids. CDR1 is SGHTA and CDR2 is FQGTGA in the germline V gene. Method: immunoSEQ multiplex PCR; TCRdb's copy keeps in-frame clones and lacks some. The data contain approximately 740,000 clones, around 67% of them singletons. The TCR sequence derives from a woman aged 25 to 39 in good health. The specimen sequenced was memory CD4+ T cells sorted from blood. The sample's subset: CD45RA-negative fraction. The rearrangement links TRBV7-3 to TRBJ2-5, with D possibly matching TRBD2 (5 bases). The J call is doubtful: the DNA matches TRBJ2-7 better. The DNA of the CDR3 is TGTGCCAGCAGCTTAACGCCCGGGGACGAGCAGTACTTC. Residues: CASSLTPGDEQYF.